The T cell receptor beta chain under discussion was sequenced for a study of T cells after posttransplantation cyclophosphamide. Study findings and constraints: Recipient CMV seropositivity and CMV reactivation strongly tracked TRB clonality. Donor-recipient repertoire similarity was low at 1-2 months, rising over year one.

Cyclophosphamide on days +3 and +4 followed busulfan-fludarabine conditioning and a marrow graft. V was clipped by 6 bases and J by 4 bases, with 10 bases between them. CDR3 size: 14 residues. Germline V lookup: CDR1 SGHVS, CDR2 FNYEAQ. There are many counts of this clone. Its antigen is unidentified. Here immunoSEQ multiplex PCR was the method, and the copy in TCRdb shows in-frame clones only, minus some. The sample was found to contain about 3,200 clones, and every one recurs. The chain couples TRBV7-6 to TRBJ2-6; D ambiguous. The starting material was PBMCs, obtained after allogeneic stem cell transplant with posttransplant cyclophosphamide. This receptor was obtained from a female patient in her 60s who received an allogeneic stem cell transplant from a related donor and was CMV-positive. Among the T cells, some may be from the graft donor. Here the CDR3 reads CASRLGSGANVLTF. CDR3 sequence (DNA): TGTGCCAGCAGGCTGGGCTCCGGGGCCAACGTCCTGACTTTC.